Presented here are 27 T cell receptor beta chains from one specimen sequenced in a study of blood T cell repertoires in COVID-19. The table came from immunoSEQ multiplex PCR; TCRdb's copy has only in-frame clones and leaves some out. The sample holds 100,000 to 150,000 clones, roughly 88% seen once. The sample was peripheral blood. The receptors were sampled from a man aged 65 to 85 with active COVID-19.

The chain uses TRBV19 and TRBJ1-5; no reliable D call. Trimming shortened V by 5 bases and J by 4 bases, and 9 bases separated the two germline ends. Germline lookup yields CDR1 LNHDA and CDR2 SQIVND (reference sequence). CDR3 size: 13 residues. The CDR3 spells CASSEQFNQPQHF. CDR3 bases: TGTGCCAGTAGTGAACAGTTTAATCAGCCCCAGCATTTT.

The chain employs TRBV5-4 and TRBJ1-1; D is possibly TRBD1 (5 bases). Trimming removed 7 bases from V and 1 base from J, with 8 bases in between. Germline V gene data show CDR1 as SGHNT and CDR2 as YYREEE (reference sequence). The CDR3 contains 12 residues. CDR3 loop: CASGAANTEAFF. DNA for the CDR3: TGTGCCAGCGGGGCCGCGAACACTGAAGCTTTCTTT. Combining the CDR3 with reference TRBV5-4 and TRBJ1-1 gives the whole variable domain ETGVTQSPTHLIKTRGQQVTLRCSSQSGHNTVSWYQQALGQGPQFIFQYYREEENGRGNFPPRFSGLQFPNYSSELNVNALELDDSALYLCASGAANTEAFFGQGTRLTVV.

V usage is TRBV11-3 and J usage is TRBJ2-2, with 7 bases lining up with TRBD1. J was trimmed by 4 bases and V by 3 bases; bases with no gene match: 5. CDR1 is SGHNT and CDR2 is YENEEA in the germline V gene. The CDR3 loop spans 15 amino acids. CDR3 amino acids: CASSFEGAGTGELFF. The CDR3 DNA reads TGTGCCAGCAGCTTCGAGGGGGCGGGCACCGGGGAGCTGTTTTTT.

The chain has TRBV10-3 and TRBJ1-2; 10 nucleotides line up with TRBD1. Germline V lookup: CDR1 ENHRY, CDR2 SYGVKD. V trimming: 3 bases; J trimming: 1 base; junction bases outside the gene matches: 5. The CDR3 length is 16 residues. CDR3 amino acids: CAISDLGQGSNYGYTF. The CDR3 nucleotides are TGTGCCATCAGTGATTTGGGACAGGGGAGTAACTATGGCTACACCTTC.

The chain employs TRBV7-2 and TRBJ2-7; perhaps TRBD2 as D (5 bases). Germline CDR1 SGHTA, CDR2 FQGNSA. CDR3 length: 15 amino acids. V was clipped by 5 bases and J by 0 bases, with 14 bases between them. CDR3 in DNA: TGTGCCAGCAGCGGTCGGGGTGGGATCTCCTACGAGCAGTACTTC. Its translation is CASSGRGGISYEQYF.

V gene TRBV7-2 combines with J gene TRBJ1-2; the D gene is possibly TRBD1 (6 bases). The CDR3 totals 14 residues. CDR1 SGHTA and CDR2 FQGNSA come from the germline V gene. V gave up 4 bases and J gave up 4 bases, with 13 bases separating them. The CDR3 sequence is CASSSRGGTYGYTF. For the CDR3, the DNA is TGTGCCAGCAGCTCGAGGGGGGGTACCTATGGCTACACCTTC.

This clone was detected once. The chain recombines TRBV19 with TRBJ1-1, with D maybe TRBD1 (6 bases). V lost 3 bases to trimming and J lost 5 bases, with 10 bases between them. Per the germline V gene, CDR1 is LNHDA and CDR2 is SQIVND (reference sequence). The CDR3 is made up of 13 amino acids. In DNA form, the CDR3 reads TGTGCCAGTAGTATCACAGGGAAGACTGAAGCTTTCTTT. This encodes CASSITGKTEAFF.

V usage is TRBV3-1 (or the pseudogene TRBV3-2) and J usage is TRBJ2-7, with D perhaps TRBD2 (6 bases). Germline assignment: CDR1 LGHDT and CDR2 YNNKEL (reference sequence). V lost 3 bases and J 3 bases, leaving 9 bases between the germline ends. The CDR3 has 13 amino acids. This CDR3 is CASSQAGNYEQYF. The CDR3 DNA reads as TGTGCCAGCAGCCAGGCGGGAAACTACGAGCAGTACTTC.

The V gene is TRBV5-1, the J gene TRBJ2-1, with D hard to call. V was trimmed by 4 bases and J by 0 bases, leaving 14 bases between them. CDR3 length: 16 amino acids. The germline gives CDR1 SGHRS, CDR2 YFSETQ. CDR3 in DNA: TGCGCCAGCAGCCCCCAGGTCCTCAGCTCCTACAATGAGCAGTTCTTC. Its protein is CASSPQVLSSYNEQFF.

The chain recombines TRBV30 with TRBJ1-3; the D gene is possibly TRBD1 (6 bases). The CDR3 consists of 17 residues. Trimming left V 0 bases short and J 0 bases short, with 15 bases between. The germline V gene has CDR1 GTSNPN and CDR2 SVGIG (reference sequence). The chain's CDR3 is CAWSVQGGANSGNTIYF. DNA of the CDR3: TGTGCCTGGAGTGTACAGGGAGGGGCGAACTCTGGAAACACCATATATTTT.

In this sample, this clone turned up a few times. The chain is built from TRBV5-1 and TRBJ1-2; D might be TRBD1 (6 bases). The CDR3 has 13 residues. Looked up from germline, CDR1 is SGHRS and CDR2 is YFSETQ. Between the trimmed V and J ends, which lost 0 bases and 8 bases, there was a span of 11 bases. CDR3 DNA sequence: TGCGCCAGCAGCTTGGACAGGGTCTCGGGCTACACCTTC. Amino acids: CASSLDRVSGYTF.

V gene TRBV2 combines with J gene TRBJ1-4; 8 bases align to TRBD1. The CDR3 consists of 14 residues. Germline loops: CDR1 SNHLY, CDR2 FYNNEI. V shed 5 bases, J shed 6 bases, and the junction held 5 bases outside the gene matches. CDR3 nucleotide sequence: TGTGCCAGCAGTACGACAGGGGTTCATGAAAAACTGTTTTTT. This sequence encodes CASSTTGVHEKLFF.

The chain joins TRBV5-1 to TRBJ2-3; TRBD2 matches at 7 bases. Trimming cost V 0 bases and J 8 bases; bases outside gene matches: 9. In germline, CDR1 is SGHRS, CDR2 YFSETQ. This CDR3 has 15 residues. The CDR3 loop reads CASSLAASGQSTQYF. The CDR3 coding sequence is TGCGCCAGCAGCTTGGCGGCTAGCGGCCAGAGTACGCAGTATTTT.

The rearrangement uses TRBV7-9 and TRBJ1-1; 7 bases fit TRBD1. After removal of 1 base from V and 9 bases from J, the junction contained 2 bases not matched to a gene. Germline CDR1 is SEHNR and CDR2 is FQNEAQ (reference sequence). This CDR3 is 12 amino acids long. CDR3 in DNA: TGTGCCAGCAGCTTAGAGGGGGCACAAGCTTTCTTT. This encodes CASSLEGAQAFF.

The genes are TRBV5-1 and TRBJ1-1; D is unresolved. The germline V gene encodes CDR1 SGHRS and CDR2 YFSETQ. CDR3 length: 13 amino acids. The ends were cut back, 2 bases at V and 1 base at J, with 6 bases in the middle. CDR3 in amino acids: CASSFGPNTEAFF. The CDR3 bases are TGCGCCAGCAGCTTTGGGCCGAACACTGAAGCTTTCTTT.

The CDR3: CASSGLAGERTDTQYF. The CDR3 nucleotides read TGCGCCAGCAGTGGACTAGCGGGAGAACGCACAGATACGCAGTATTTT. The genes are TRBV10-1 and TRBJ2-3; 12 bases fit TRBD2. Germline V gene lookup returns CDR1 WNHNN and CDR2 SYGVQD (reference sequence). The CDR3 extends over 16 amino acids. J was trimmed by 1 base and V by 4 bases; bases with no gene match: 3.

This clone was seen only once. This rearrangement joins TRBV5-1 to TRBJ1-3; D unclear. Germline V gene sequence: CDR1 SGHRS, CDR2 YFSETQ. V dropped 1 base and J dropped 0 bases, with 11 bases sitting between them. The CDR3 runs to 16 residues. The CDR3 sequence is CASSLTPGSSGNTIYF. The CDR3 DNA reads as TGCGCCAGCAGCTTGACCCCGGGAAGCTCTGGAAACACCATATATTTT.

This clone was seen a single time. The CDR3 DNA reads as TGTGCCAGTGGGGCACCACCCGCCGGTGAAGCTTTCTTT. Amino acid sequence: CASGAPPAGEAFF. The J gene is TRBJ1-1, the V gene TRBV19; tentative D call: TRBD1 (5 bases). The CDR3 covers 13 residues. V lost 8 bases to trimming and J lost 7 bases, with 17 bases between them. The germline V gene encodes CDR1 LNHDA and CDR2 SQIVND (reference sequence). The complete variable domain, with remaining parts taken from reference TRBV19 and TRBJ1-1, reads DGGITQSPKYLFRKEGQNVTLSCEQNLNHDAMYWYRQDPGQGLRLIYYSQIVNDFQKGDIAEGYSVSREKKESFPLTVTSAQKNPTAFYLCASGAPPAGEAFFGQGTRLTVV.

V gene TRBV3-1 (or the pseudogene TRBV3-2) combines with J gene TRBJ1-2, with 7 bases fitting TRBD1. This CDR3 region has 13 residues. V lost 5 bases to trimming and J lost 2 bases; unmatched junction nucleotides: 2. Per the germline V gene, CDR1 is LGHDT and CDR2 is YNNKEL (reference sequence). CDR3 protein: CASSTTGNYGYTF. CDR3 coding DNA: TGTGCCAGCAGCACGACAGGGAACTATGGCTACACCTTC.

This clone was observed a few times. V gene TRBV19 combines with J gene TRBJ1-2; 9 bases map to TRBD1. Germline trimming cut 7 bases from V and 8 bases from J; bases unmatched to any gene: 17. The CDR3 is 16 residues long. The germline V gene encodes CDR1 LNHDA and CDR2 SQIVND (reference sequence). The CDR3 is CASNSRYRGPVRGYTF. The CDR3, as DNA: TGTGCCAGTAATTCCCGATACAGGGGGCCGGTGAGAGGCTACACCTTC.

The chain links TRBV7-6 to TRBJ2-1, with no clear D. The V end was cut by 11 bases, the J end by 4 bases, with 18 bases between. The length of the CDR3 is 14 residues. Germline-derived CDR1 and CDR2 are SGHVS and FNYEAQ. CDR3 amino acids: CAVALPLRYNEQFF. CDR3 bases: TGTGCCGTCGCACTACCCCTAAGGTACAATGAGCAGTTCTTC.

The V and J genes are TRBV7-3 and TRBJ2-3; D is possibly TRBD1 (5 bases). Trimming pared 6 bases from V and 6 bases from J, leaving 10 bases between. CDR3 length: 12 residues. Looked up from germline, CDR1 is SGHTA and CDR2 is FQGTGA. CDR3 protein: CASSPGYDTQYF. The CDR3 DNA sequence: TGTGCCAGCAGTCCAGGGTATGATACGCAGTATTTT.

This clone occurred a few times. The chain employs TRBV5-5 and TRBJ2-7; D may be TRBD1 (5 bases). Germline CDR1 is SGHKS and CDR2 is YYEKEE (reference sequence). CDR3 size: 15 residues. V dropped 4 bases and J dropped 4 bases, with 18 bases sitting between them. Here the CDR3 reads CASSTSSGSRYEQYF. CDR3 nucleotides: TGTGCCAGCAGCACATCTTCAGGGTCACGGTACGAGCAGTACTTC.

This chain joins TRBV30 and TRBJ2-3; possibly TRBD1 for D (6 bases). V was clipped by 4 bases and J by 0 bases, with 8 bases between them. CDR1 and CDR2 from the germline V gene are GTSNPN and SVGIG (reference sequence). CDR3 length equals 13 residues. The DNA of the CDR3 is TGTGCCTGGAACAGGGTCAGCACAGATACGCAGTATTTT. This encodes CAWNRVSTDTQYF.

The CDR3 nucleotides read TGTGCCAGTAGTACGGACTCTCCCGAAGGCAAAAACATTCAGTACTTC. Its protein product is CASSTDSPEGKNIQYF. The chain recombines TRBV19 with TRBJ2-4; D is perhaps TRBD2 (5 bases). Per germline, CDR1 LNHDA and CDR2 SQIVND (reference sequence). The V end was cut by 4 bases, the J end by 3 bases, with 16 bases between. The CDR3 contains 16 residues.

CDR3 sequence reads: CASSRPGVQETQYF. The CDR3 DNA sequence: TGTGCCAGCAGCCGCCCGGGGGTTCAAGAGACCCAGTACTTC. V and J are TRBV5-4 and TRBJ2-5; tentative D call: TRBD2 (6 bases). The germline CDR1 and CDR2 sequences are SGHNT and YYREEE (reference sequence). The CDR3 length is 14 residues. V was pared by 4 bases and J by 2 bases, with 12 bases between.

The CDR3 region has the DNA TGTGCCAGCAGTCCCCTGGGGGGTCAGCCCCAGCATTTT. Its translation: CASSPLGGQPQHF. The chain carries TRBV28 and TRBJ1-5; TRBD1 is a possible D gene (5 bases). Trimming stripped 5 bases from V and 6 bases from J, with 11 bases between. CDR1 is MDHEN, CDR2 SYDVKM, per germline. This CDR3 comprises 13 residues.